These 16 T cell receptor beta chains were sequenced from one sample in a study of glioma-infiltrating T cells after dendritic cell vaccination. Time point noted: after dendritic cell vaccination, including at tumor progression/relapse. Data came from immunoSEQ multiplex PCR; TCRdb stores just in-frame clones and leaves some out. The table has fewer than 75,000 clones, 85% seen once. Sequencing used blood, obtained after dendritic cell vaccination. The receptors were gathered from a human donor with glioblastoma.

V and J are TRBV11-3 and TRBJ2-3, with D uncertain. The CDR3 extends over 14 amino acids. Trimming pared 1 base from V and 1 base from J, leaving 6 bases between. From germline, CDR1 is SGHNT and CDR2 YENEEA. Here the CDR3 reads CASSLGARTDTQYF. The CDR3 DNA is TGTGCCAGCAGCTTAGGGGCCCGCACAGATACGCAGTATTTT. Based on the CDR3 plus reference TRBV11-3 and TRBJ2-3, the full variable domain is EAGVVQSPRYKIIEKKQPVAFWCNPISGHNTLYWYLQNLGQGPELLIRYENEEAVDDSQLPKDRFSAERLKGVDSTLKIQPAELGDSAVYLCASSLGARTDTQYFGPGTRLTVL.

CDR3 sequence: CAWSGLTAIYGYTF. CDR3 DNA: TGTGCCTGGAGCGGCCTGACAGCGATCTATGGCTACACCTTC. This rearrangement joins TRBV30 to TRBJ1-2, with D perhaps TRBD1 (5 bases). This CDR3 contains 14 residues. Germline assignment: CDR1 GTSNPN and CDR2 SVGIG (reference sequence). V lost 3 bases and J 4 bases, leaving 15 bases between the germline ends.

The chain recombines TRBV25-1 with TRBJ2-7, with a weak D call TRBD2 (6 bases). Trimming pared 1 base from V and 4 bases from J, leaving 11 bases between. Germline V gene data show CDR1 as MGHDK and CDR2 as SYGVNS. CDR3 length: 14 residues. The CDR3, as DNA: TGTGCCAGCAGTGAATTTCGGGGGAAATACGAGCAGTACTTC. Its protein product is CASSEFRGKYEQYF.

This chain uses TRBV29-1 with TRBJ2-7, with D possibly TRBD2 on 8 matching bases. The V end was cut by 4 bases, the J end by 5 bases, with 18 bases between. This CDR3 comprises 14 residues. The V gene's germline CDR1 is SQVTM and CDR2 ANQGSEA. The chain's CDR3 is CSVGSREGAHEQYF. The CDR3 DNA is TGCAGCGTTGGTTCCCGGGAGGGGGCCCACGAGCAGTACTTC.

The table lists this clone with a count of one. The genes are TRBV30 and TRBJ1-3; the D gene is possibly TRBD1 (5 bases). V was cut by 0 bases and J by 0 bases, with 9 bases left in between. Germline CDR1 reads GTSNPN; CDR2 reads SVGIG (reference sequence). This CDR3 contains 15 residues. As DNA, the CDR3 is TGTGCCTGGAGTGTCGGGGGGGTCTCTGGAAACACCATATATTTT. Protein product: CAWSVGGVSGNTIYF.

This chain joins TRBV29-1 and TRBJ1-1; D remains ambiguous. The length of the CDR3 is 15 residues. Trimming removed 0 bases from V and 1 base from J, with 12 bases in between. The germline gives CDR1 SQVTM, CDR2 ANQGSEA. CDR3 loop: CSVEDHVKQNTEAFF. DNA for the CDR3: TGCAGCGTTGAAGATCACGTCAAACAGAACACTGAAGCTTTCTTT.

This clone was observed once. V and J are TRBV30 and TRBJ1-1, with no clear D. V shed 0 bases and J shed 2 bases, with 10 bases lying between them. The CDR3 covers 14 residues. Germline lookup yields CDR1 GTSNPN and CDR2 SVGIG (reference sequence). CDR3 in DNA: TGTGCCTGGAGTGTACACGACATTAACACTGAAGCTTTCTTT. This translates into CAWSVHDINTEAFF.

Here the CDR3 DNA reads TGTGCCAGCAGCTCCCGGGACAGGGGCTACAATGAGCAGTTCTTC. Encoded protein: CASSSRDRGYNEQFF. V usage is TRBV6-5 and J usage is TRBJ2-1, with 10 bases lining up with TRBD1. The V and J ends lost 6 bases and 3 bases, in that order; junction bases with no gene match: 5. Germline V gene data show CDR1 as MNHEY and CDR2 as SVGAGI. This CDR3 region has 15 residues.

V and J are TRBV27 and TRBJ1-2; 9 positions match TRBD1. Trimming removed 4 bases from V and 7 bases from J; junction bases left unmatched: 10. The CDR3 runs to 15 residues. CDR1 is MNHEY, CDR2 SMNVEV, per germline (reference sequence). The CDR3 region is CASSSPTGGRGGYTF. The CDR3 DNA reads as TGTGCCAGCAGTTCGCCCACAGGGGGCAGGGGTGGCTACACCTTC.

The chain joins TRBV19 to TRBJ2-3, with 7 bases that match TRBD1. The length of the CDR3 is 14 residues. V dropped 7 bases and J dropped 3; count of bases not matched to a gene: 7. Germline V gene sequence: CDR1 LNHDA, CDR2 SQIVND (reference sequence). The CDR3 DNA is TGTGCCAGTAAAGAGGGGGCTGGTACAGATACGCAGTATTTT. Protein product: CASKEGAGTDTQYF.

This chain connects TRBV5-1 to TRBJ2-7, with TRBD1 identical over 8 bases. V shed 0 bases and J 4 bases; nucleotides not matched to a gene: 3. The CDR3 runs 14 residues. Germline loops: CDR1 SGHRS, CDR2 YFSETQ. This CDR3 reads CASSLAQGAYEQYF. CDR3 nucleotides: TGCGCCAGCAGCTTGGCCCAGGGGGCGTACGAGCAGTACTTC.

The chain employs TRBV5-6 and TRBJ2-7; 10 bases align to TRBD2. Unmatched junction bases numbered 4, after V lost 4 bases and J lost 0 bases. CDR1 SGHDT and CDR2 YYEEEE come from the germline V gene. There are 15 residues in the CDR3. Here the CDR3 DNA reads TGTGCCAGCAGCCTAGCGGGGGCCGCCTCCTACGAGCAGTACTTC. Encoded protein: CASSLAGAASYEQYF.

This rearrangement joins TRBV7-8 to TRBJ1-1, with a tentative D call TRBD1 (5 bases). The germline CDR1 and CDR2 sequences are SGHVS and FQNEAQ. The CDR3 spans 15 residues. V gave up 5 bases and J gave up 3 bases, with 16 bases separating them. CDR3 nucleotides: TGTGCCAGCAGCCTACAGGCTCGTAGGGACACTGAAGCTTTCTTT. Amino acid sequence: CASSLQARRDTEAFF.

This clone was recorded a few times. J is TRBJ1-6 and V is TRBV7-9, with D unresolved. Germline V gene data show CDR1 as SEHNR and CDR2 as FQNEAQ (reference sequence). This CDR3 region has 12 residues. Trimming removed 4 bases at V and 15 bases at J, with 13 bases between. The CDR3 sequence is CASSYERRGLHF. In DNA form, the CDR3 reads TGTGCCAGCAGCTACGAGAGAAGAGGCCTCCACTTT.

This clone was seen more than once but under ten times. The rearrangement links TRBV5-4 to TRBJ2-3; 9 nucleotides align to TRBD2. There are 14 residues in the CDR3. V trimming: 4 bases; J trimming: 3 bases; junction bases outside the gene matches: 3. Germline V lookup: CDR1 SGHNT, CDR2 YYREEE (reference sequence). The CDR3 spells CASSAGLATDTQYF. CDR3 nucleotides: TGTGCCAGCAGCGCCGGACTAGCGACAGATACGCAGTATTTT.

The chain couples TRBV13 to TRBJ1-6, with TRBD1 as a possible D gene (6 bases). The CDR3 consists of 16 residues. Germline assignment: CDR1 PRHDT and CDR2 FYEKMQ (reference sequence). V lost 5 bases and J lost 2, with 13 bases in between. Written as DNA, the CDR3 is TGTGCCAGCAGCCCATCACAGGGCCCCTATAATTCACCCCTCCACTTT. It yields the protein CASSPSQGPYNSPLHF.